This TCR beta chain is from a study of T cell responses to AZD1222 COVID-19 vaccine. This clone was found a few times. Sequencing used immunoSEQ multiplex PCR; TCRdb keeps in-frame clones, though not all of them. The sample has hundreds of thousands of clones; 94% are singletons. The CDR3 is made up of 14 amino acids. V was clipped by 0 bases and J by 7 bases, with 10 bases between them. Germline CDR1 is SGHVS and CDR2 is FQNEAQ. This chain links TRBV7-8 with TRBJ1-5; no firm D call. The sequenced sample was peripheral blood, obtained 28 days after the second AZD1222 dose. This TCR was recovered from an adult who received the AZD1222 COVID-19 vaccine. This CDR3 reads CASSLAGREQPQHF. For the CDR3, the DNA is TGTGCCAGCAGCTTAGCAGGGAGAGAACAGCCCCAGCATTTT.